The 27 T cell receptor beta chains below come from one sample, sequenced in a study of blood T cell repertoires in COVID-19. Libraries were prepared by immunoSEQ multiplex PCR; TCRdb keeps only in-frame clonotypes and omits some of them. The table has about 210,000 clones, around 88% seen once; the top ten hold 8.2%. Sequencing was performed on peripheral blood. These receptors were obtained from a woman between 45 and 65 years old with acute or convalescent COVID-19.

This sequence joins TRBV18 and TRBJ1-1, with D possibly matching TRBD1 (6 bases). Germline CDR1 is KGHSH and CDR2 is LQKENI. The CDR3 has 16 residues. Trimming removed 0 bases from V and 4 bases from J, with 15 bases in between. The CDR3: CASSPPTRGVGTEAFF. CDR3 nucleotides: TGTGCCAGCTCACCACCGACCAGGGGAGTCGGCACTGAAGCTTTCTTT.

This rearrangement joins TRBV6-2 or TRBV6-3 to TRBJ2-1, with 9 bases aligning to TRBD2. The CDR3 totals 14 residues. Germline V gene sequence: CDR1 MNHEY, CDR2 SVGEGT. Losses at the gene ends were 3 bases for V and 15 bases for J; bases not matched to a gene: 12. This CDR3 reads CASSYNRREGEGFF. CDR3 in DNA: TGTGCCAGCAGTTATAATCGGCGGGAGGGCGAGGGGTTCTTC.

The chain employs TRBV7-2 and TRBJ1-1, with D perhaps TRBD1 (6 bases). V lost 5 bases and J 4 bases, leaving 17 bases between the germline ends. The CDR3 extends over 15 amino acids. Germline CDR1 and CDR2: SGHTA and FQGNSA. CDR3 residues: CASSAIGGESTEAFF. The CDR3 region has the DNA TGTGCCAGCAGCGCAATAGGGGGGGAGAGCACTGAAGCTTTCTTT.

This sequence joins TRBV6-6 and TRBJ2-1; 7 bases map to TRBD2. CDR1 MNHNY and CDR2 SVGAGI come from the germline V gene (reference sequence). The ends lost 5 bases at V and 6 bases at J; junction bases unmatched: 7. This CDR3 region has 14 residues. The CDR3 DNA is TGTGCCAGCAGTCCGGGAGGTTCGAGCAATGAGCAGTTCTTC. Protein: CASSPGGSSNEQFF.

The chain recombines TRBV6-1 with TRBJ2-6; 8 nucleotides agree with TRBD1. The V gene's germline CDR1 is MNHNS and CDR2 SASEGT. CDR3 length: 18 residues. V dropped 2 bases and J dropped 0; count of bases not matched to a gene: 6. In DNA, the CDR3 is TGTGCCAGCAGTGAACCCCAGGGGGCGGTCTCTGGGGCCAACGTCCTGACTTTC. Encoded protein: CASSEPQGAVSGANVLTF.

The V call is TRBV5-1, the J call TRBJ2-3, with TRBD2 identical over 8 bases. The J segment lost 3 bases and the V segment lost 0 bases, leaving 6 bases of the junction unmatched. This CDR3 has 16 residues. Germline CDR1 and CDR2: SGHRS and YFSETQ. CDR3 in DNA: TGCGCCAGCAGCTTGGTGGCGGGACTAGAAACAGATACGCAGTATTTT. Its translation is CASSLVAGLETDTQYF.

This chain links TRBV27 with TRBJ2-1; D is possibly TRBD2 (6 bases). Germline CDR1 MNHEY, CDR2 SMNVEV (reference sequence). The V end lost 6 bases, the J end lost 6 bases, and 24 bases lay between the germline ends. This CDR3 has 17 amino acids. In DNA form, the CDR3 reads TGTGCCAGCAGCCAGAATCAACTAGCCCTTAATGGCAATGAGCAGTTCTTC. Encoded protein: CASSQNQLALNGNEQFF.

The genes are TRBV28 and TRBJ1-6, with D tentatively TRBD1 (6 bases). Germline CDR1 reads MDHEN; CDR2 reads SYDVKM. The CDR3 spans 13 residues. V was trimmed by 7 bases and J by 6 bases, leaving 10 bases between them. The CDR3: CASMGRGNSPLHF. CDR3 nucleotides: TGTGCCAGCATGGGCAGGGGTAATTCACCCCTCCACTTT. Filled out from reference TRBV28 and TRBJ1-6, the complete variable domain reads DVKVTQSSRYLVKRTGEKVFLECVQDMDHENMFWYRQDPGLGLRLIYFSYDVKMKEKGDIPEGYSVSREKKERFSLILESASTNQTSMYLCASMGRGNSPLHFGNGTRLTVT.

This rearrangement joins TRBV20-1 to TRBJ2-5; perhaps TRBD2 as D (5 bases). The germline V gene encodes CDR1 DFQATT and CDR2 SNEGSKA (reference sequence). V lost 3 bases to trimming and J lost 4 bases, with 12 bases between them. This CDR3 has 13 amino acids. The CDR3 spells CSASNEGPETQYF. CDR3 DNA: TGCAGTGCTAGTAATGAGGGCCCAGAGACCCAGTACTTC.

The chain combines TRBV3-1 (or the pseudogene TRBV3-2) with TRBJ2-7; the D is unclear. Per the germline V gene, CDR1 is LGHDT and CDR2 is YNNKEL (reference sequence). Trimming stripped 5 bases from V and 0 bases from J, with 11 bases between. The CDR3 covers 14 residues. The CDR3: CASSDAFRSYEQYF. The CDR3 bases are TGTGCCAGCAGCGATGCGTTTCGCTCCTACGAGCAGTACTTC.

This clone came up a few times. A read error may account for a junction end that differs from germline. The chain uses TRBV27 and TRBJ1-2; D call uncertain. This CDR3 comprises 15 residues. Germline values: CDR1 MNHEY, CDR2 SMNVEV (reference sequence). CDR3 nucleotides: TGTGCCAGCACCCTATCGGGATTCGATAACGATGGCTACACCTTC. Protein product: CASTLSGFDNDGYTF.

CDR3 bases: TGTGCCAGTACTACAGGGGGCGTCTATGGCTACACCTTC. Encoded protein: CASTTGGVYGYTF. The rearrangement uses TRBV28 and TRBJ1-2, with 9 bases matching TRBD1. Germline CDR1 MDHEN, CDR2 SYDVKM. V lost 9 bases, J lost 4 bases, and 6 bases stayed unmatched. The CDR3 sequence is 13 residues long.

The CDR3: CASSLVGNSNEKLFF. The CDR3 nucleotides are TGCGCCAGCAGCTTGGTGGGCAACTCAAATGAAAAACTGTTTTTT. The chain has TRBV5-1 and TRBJ1-4; no clear D. Germline CDR1 reads SGHRS; CDR2 reads YFSETQ. The CDR3 loop spans 15 amino acids. V was clipped by 0 bases and J by 5 bases, with 11 bases between them.

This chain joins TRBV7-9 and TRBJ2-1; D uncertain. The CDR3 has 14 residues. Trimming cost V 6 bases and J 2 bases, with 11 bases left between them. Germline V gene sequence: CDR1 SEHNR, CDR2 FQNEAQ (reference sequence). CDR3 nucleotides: TGTGCCAGCAGATCAGGAATCCCCTACAATGAGCAGTTCTTC. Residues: CASRSGIPYNEQFF.

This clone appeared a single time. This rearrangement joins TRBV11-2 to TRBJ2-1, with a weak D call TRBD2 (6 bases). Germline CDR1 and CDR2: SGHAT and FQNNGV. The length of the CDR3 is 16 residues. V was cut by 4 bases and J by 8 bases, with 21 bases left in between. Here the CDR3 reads CASSSGPTWGVDEQFF. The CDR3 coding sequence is TGTGCCAGCAGCTCTGGACCCACTTGGGGGGTGGATGAGCAGTTCTTC. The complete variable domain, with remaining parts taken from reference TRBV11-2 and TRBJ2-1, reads EAGVAQSPRYKIIEKRQSVAFWCNPISGHATLYWYQQILGQGPKLLIQFQNNGVVDDSQLPKDRFSAERLKGVDSTLKIQPAKLEDSAVYLCASSSGPTWGVDEQFFGPGTRLTVL.

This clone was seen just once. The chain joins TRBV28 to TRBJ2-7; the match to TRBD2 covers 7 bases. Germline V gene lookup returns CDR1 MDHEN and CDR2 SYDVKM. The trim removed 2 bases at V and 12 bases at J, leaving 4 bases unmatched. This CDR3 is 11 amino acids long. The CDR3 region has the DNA TGTGCCAGCAGTTTAGGGAGGGGTTGGTACTTC. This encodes CASSLGRGWYF.

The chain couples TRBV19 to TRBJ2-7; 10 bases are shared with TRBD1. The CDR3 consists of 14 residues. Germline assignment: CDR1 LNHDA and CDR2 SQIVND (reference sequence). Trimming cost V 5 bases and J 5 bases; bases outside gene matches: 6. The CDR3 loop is CASSDDRGRHEQYF. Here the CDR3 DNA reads TGTGCCAGTAGTGACGACAGGGGGCGACACGAGCAGTACTTC.

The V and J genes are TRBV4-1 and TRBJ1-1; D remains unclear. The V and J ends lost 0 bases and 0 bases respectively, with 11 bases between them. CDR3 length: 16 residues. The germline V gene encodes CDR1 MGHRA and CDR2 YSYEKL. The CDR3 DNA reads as TGCGCCAGCAGCCAAGAGCTCAGGAGGATGAACACTGAAGCTTTCTTT. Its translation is CASSQELRRMNTEAFF.

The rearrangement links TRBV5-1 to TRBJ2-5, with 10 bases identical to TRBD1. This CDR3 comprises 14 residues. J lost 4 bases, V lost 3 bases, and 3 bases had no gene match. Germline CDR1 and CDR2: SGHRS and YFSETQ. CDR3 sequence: CASSWGQGRETQYF. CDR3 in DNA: TGCGCCAGCAGCTGGGGACAGGGGAGAGAGACCCAGTACTTC.

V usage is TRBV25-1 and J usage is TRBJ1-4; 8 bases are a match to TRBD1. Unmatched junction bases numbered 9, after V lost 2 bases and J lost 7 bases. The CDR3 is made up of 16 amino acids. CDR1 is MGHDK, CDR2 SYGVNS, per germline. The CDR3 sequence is CASSEPQQGAFEKLFF. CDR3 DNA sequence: TGTGCCAGCAGTGAACCCCAGCAGGGGGCCTTTGAAAAACTGTTTTTT.

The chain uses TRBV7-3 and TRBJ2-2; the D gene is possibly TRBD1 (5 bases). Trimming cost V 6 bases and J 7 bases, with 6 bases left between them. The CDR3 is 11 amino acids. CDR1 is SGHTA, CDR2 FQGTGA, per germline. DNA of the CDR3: TGTGCCAGCAGGGACAACGGGGAGCTGTTTTTT. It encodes CASRDNGELFF.

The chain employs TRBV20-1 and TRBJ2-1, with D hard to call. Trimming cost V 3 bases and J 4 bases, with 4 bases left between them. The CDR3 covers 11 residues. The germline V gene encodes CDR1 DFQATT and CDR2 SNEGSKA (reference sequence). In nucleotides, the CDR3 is TGCAGTGCTAGGGCATACAATGAGCAGTTCTTC. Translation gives CSARAYNEQFF.

The CDR3 loop is CASSLVAGGAYEQYF. The CDR3 nucleotides read TGCGCCAGCAGCTTGGTGGCGGGAGGGGCCTACGAGCAGTACTTC. The chain has TRBV5-1 and TRBJ2-7; 9 nucleotides match TRBD2. The CDR3 consists of 15 residues. V lost 0 bases to trimming and J lost 2 bases; unmatched junction nucleotides: 3. Germline CDR1 and CDR2: SGHRS and YFSETQ.

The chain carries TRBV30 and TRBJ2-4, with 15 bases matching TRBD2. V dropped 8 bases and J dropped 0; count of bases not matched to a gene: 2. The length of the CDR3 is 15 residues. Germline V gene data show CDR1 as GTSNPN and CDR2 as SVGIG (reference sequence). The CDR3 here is CAGGLAGGAKNIQYF. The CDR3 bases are TGTGCCGGGGGACTAGCGGGAGGAGCCAAAAACATTCAGTACTTC.

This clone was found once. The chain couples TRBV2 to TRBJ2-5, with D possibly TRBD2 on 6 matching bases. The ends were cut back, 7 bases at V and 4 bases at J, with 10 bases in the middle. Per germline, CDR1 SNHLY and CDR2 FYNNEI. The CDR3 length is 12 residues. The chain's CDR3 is CASMSGGETQYF. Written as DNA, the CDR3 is TGTGCCAGCATGTCCGGGGGAGAGACCCAGTACTTC.

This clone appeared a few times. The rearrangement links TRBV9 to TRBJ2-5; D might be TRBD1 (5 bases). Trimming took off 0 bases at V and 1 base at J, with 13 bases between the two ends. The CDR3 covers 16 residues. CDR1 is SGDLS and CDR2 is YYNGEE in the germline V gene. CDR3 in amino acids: CASSVAPGSIQETQYF. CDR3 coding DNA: TGTGCCAGCAGCGTAGCACCAGGGTCGATCCAAGAGACCCAGTACTTC.

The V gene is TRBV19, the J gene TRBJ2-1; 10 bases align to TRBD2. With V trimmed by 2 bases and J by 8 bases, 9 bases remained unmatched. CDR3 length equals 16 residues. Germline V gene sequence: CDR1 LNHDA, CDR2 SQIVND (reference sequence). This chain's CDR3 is CASSIIVASGSYEQFF. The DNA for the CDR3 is TGTGCCAGTAGTATAATCGTGGCTAGCGGGAGTTATGAGCAGTTCTTC.